This T cell receptor (beta chain) was documented in a study of T cell repertoires in cytomegalovirus infection. This clonotype was detected only a few times. Its antigen remains unidentified. Germline values: CDR1 MNHEY, CDR2 SVGEGT. The CDR3 spans 16 residues. The V and J ends lost 0 bases and 1 base respectively, with 13 bases between them. MiXCR, run by TCRdb on the reads, gives a single entry per CDR3 protein. The data show 350,000 to 400,000 distinct CDR3 sequences, with about 35% seen just once and about 14% held by the top ten. This receptor was identified in a human donor in good health (CMV status not recorded). Some clones in this sample may be carry-over from other donors' samples. The sequenced sample was cultured PBMCs, obtained from culture after CMV antigen stimulation. The V gene is TRBV6-2 or TRBV6-3, the J gene TRBJ2-7, with D perhaps matching TRBD2 (5 bases). CDR3 bases: TGTGCCAGCAGTTACTCGGTGCGGGCCCCGTCCTACGAGCAGTACTTC. This encodes CASSYSVRAPSYEQYF.